Each of the 14 T cell receptor beta chains below was sequenced from the same sample in a study of Ad26.COV2.S vaccination and SARS-CoV-2 variants. This sample's treatment: some 20 received Ad26.COV2.S at low or high dose, single or two shots; roughly 5 received placebo; per-sample allocation not given. Repertoires come from day 63 after the first vaccine or placebo injection. Clones were sequenced by immunoSEQ multiplex PCR, and TCRdb holds only the in-frame ones, with some missing. The table has over 300,000 clones, 83% seen once. This sample comprised peripheral blood, obtained in a trial of Ad26.COV2.S vaccine versus placebo. These receptors all come from a person aged 18 to 65 who received the Ad26.COV2.S COVID-19 vaccine or a placebo.

This clone was seen a handful of times. The genes are TRBV12-3 or TRBV12-4 and TRBJ1-6; no clear D gene. The V and J ends lost 5 bases and 8 bases respectively, with 10 bases between them. CDR3 length equals 13 residues. The CDR3 reads CASSRQNYSPLHF. CDR3 in DNA: TGTGCCAGCAGTCGCCAAAACTATTCACCCCTCCACTTT.

The rearrangement uses TRBV7-9 and TRBJ2-2; D uncertain. CDR3 length equals 14 residues. Germline CDR1 and CDR2: SEHNR and FQNEAQ (reference sequence). V was trimmed by 1 base and J by 2 bases, leaving 5 bases between them. The CDR3 here is CASSLGANTGELFF. CDR3 in DNA: TGTGCCAGCAGCTTAGGGGCTAACACCGGGGAGCTGTTTTTT.

This chain joins TRBV18 and TRBJ2-2, with a weak D call TRBD1 (5 bases). CDR1 and CDR2 from the germline V gene are KGHSH and LQKENI. The CDR3 has 16 amino acids. Trimming removed 2 bases from V and 0 bases from J, with 10 bases in between. The CDR3 DNA follows: TGTGCCAGCTCACCAACAGGACCCGCGAACACCGGGGAGCTGTTTTTT. The encoded protein is CASSPTGPANTGELFF.

The chain employs TRBV5-1 and TRBJ1-1; D unresolved. The CDR3 totals 15 residues. Deletions cut 0 bases from V and 1 base from J, with 10 bases between. Germline CDR1 SGHRS, CDR2 YFSETQ. CDR3 sequence (DNA): TGCGCCAGCAGCTTGGTGGGAACAAGGAACACTGAAGCTTTCTTT. Amino acids: CASSLVGTRNTEAFF.

The V and J genes are TRBV5-6 and TRBJ1-1; D might be TRBD1 (6 bases). Trimming shortened V by 4 bases and J by 1 base, and 14 bases separated the two germline ends. Germline V gene data show CDR1 as SGHDT and CDR2 as YYEEEE. The CDR3 is 15 amino acids. The CDR3 sequence is CASSIRPGQNTEAFF. As DNA, the CDR3 is TGTGCCAGCAGCATACGACCGGGACAGAACACTGAAGCTTTCTTT.

The gene calls are TRBV11-3 and TRBJ2-3; TRBD2 agrees at 7 bases. Germline CDR1 reads SGHNT; CDR2 reads YENEEA. The CDR3 runs 13 residues. The trim removed 5 bases at V and 6 bases at J, leaving 5 bases unmatched. Written as DNA, the CDR3 is TGTGCCAGCAGCCACGAACTAGCGGATACGCAGTATTTT. Its translation is CASSHELADTQYF.

This clone was counted between two and nine times. The chain combines TRBV5-6 with TRBJ2-7; D is perhaps TRBD2 (6 bases). The CDR3 is 14 residues long. Germline V gives CDR1 SGHDT, CDR2 YYEEEE. The V and J ends lost 3 bases and 0 bases respectively, with 10 bases between them. The CDR3 sequence is CASSSRDGSYEQYF. The CDR3, as DNA: TGTGCCAGCAGCTCGCGGGACGGCTCCTACGAGCAGTACTTC. Together with reference TRBV5-6 and TRBJ2-7, the CDR3 gives the full variable domain: DAGVTQSPTHLIKTRGQQVTLRCSPKSGHDTVSWYQQALGQGPQFIFQYYEEEERQRGNFPDRFSGHQFPNYSSELNVNALLLGDSALYLCASSSRDGSYEQYFGPGTRLTVT.

The chain uses TRBV2 and TRBJ2-7, with 13 positions matching TRBD2. The CDR3 totals 15 residues. Germline-derived CDR1 and CDR2 are SNHLY and FYNNEI. V shed 6 bases and J 3 bases; nucleotides not matched to a gene: 5. CDR3 DNA: TGTGCCAGCAGCCGCGGGACTAGCGGGAACTACGAGCAGTACTTC. Translation: CASSRGTSGNYEQYF. Drawing the rest from reference TRBV2 and TRBJ2-7, the complete variable domain is EPEVTQTPSHQVTQMGQEVILRCVPISNHLYFYWYRQILGQKVEFLVSFYNNEISEKSEIFDDQFSVERPDGSNFTLKIRSTKLEDSAMYFCASSRGTSGNYEQYFGPGTRLTVT.

The sample holds one count of this clone. The J gene is TRBJ2-1, the V gene TRBV7-2; TRBD1 agrees at 8 bases. CDR3 length: 15 residues. Germline V gives CDR1 SGHTA, CDR2 FQGNSA. V lost 6 bases, J lost 6 bases, and 10 bases stayed unmatched. This CDR3 is CASSLFVQGGNEQFF. The CDR3 DNA follows: TGTGCCAGCAGTCTCTTCGTACAGGGGGGCAATGAGCAGTTCTTC.

The chain is built from TRBV11-2 and TRBJ2-3; D unresolved. Germline V gene sequence: CDR1 SGHAT, CDR2 FQNNGV. CDR3 length equals 14 residues. The V end was cut by 4 bases, the J end by 0 bases, with 8 bases between. CDR3 in amino acids: CASSSLTSTDTQYF. CDR3 nucleotide sequence: TGTGCCAGCAGCTCCTTAACTAGCACAGATACGCAGTATTTT.

CDR3 in DNA: TGTGCCAGCAGCTTAGGTGTTTGGGAAAATGAGCAGTTCTTC. Residues: CASSLGVWENEQFF. The V call is TRBV7-2, the J call TRBJ2-1; no firm D call. V lost 1 base and J 7 bases, leaving 11 bases between the germline ends. The CDR3 extends over 14 amino acids. Germline-derived CDR1 and CDR2 are SGHTA and FQGNSA.

This clone occurred a few times. The V and J genes are TRBV2 and TRBJ1-5, with D perhaps matching TRBD1 (5 bases). Germline lookup yields CDR1 SNHLY and CDR2 FYNNEI. Trimming cost V 7 bases and J 5 bases, with 12 bases left between them. This CDR3 is 13 amino acids long. This chain's CDR3 is CASKWGRDQPQHF. CDR3 DNA sequence: TGTGCCAGCAAATGGGGCAGGGATCAGCCCCAGCATTTT.

The rearrangement joins TRBV10-2 to TRBJ1-1, with 8 bases identical to TRBD1. In germline, CDR1 is WSHSY, CDR2 SAAADI. The CDR3 covers 12 residues. Trimming at V came to 8 bases and at J to 5 bases, leaving 4 bases not matched to a gene. CDR3 in DNA: TGCGCCAGCCAGGGGGCAAGGACTGAAGCTTTCTTT. Protein product: CASQGARTEAFF.

DNA for the CDR3: TGTGCCAGTAGTACCTGGACAGGGGACCAGCCCCAGCATTTT. Amino acid sequence: CASSTWTGDQPQHF. This chain links TRBV19 with TRBJ1-5, with 9 bases lining up with TRBD1. The germline V gene encodes CDR1 LNHDA and CDR2 SQIVND (reference sequence). There are 14 residues in the CDR3. The V gene end was trimmed by 4 bases and the J gene end by 7 bases; junction bases not matched to a gene: 5.